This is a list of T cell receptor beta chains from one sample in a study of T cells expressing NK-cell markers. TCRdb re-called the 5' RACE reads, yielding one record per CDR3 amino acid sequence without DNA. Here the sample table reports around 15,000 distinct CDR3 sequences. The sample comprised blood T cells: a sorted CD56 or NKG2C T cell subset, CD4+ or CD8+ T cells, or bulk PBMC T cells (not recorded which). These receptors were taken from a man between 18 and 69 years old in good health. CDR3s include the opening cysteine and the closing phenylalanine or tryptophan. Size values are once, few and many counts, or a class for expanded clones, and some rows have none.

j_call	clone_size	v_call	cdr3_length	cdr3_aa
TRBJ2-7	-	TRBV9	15	CASSNRDASQYEQYF
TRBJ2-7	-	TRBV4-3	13	CASSQDRAGEQYF
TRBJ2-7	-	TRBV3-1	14	CASSQRLAGGEQYF
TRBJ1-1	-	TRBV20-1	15	CSASLMGQGKAEAFF
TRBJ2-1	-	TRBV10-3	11	CAISDPGEQFF
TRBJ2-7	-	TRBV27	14	CASSLTRQGREQYF
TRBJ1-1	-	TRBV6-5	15	CASSWGTLMNTEAFF
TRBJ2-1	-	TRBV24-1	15	CATSGKGGPYNEQFF
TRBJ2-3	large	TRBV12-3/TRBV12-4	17	CASSLALWDRGTDTQYF
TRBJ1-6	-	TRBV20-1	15	CSARRGSRFNSPLHF
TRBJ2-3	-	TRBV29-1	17	CSVGDRGRLSSTDTQYF
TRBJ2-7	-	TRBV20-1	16	CSATPLTSSYSYEQYF
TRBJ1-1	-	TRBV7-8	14	CASSLEPGFTEAFF
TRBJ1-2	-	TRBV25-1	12	CASSEGVGGYTF
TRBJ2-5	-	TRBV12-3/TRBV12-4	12	CASRGAQETQYF
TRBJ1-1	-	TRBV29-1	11	CSVFSNAEAFF
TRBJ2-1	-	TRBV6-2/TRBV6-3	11	CASSLSVEQFF
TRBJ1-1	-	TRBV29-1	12	CSVARGQTEAFF
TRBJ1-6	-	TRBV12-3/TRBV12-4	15	CASRPPGQLNSPLHF
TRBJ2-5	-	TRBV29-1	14	CSTGTGGMRETQYF
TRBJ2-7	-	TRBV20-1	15	CSASSGSGNSYEQYF
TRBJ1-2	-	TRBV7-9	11	CASSYGDGYTF
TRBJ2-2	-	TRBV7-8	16	CASSLAGGTNTGELFF
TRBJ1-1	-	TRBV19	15	CATKRTGGMNTEAFF
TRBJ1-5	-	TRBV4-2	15	CASSQTTGVGQPQHF
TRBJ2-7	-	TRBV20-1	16	CSARDVTSAPTYEQYF
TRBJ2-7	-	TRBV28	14	CASSFGTGSGEQYF
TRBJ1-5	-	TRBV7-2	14	CASTKAFGGQPQHF
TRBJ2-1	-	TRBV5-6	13	CASSLESSNEQFF
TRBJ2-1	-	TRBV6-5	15	CASSSSGGLGNEQFF
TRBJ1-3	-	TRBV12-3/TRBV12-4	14	CASSFSGTGNTIYF
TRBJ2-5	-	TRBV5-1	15	CASSLRSGRQETQYF
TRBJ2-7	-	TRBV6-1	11	CASSAGGEQYF
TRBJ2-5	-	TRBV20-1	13	CSKLAGTQETQYF
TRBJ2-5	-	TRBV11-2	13	CASSKGQQETQYF
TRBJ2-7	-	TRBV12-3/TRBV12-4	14	CASSSSGSVYEQYF
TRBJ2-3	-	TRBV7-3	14	CASSPGTSGLTQYF
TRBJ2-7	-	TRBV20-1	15	CSARGFQRNSYEQYF
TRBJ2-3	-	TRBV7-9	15	CASSLAGARTDTQYF
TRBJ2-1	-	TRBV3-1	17	CASSQDEEPGSYNEQFF
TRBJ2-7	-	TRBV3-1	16	CASSQASDPSSYEQYF
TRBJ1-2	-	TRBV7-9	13	CASSLGRVYGYTF
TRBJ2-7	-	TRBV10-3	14	CAITHDSGSYEQYF
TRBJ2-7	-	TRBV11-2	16	CASSLEFAGVVGEQYF